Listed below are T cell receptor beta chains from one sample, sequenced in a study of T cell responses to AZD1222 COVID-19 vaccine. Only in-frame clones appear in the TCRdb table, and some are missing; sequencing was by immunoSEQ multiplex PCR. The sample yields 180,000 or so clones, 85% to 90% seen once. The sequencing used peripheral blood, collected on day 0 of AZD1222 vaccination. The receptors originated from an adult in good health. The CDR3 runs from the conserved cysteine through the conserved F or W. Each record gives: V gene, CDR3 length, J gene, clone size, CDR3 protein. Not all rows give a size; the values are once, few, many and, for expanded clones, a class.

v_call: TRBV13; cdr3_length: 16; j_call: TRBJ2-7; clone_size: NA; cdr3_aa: CASSYKTGTGLNEQYF
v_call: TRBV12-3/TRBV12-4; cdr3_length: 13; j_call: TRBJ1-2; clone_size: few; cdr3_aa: CASSFDRVFGYTF
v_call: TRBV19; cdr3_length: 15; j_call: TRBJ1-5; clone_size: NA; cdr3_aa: CASSTGRSGNQPQHF
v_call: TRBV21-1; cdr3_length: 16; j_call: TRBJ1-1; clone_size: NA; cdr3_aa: CASSKALSAEIREAFF
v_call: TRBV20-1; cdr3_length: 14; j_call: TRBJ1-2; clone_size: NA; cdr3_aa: CSASVTGSNYGYTF
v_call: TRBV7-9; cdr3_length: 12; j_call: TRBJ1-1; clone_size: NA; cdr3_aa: CASSFGQSEAFF
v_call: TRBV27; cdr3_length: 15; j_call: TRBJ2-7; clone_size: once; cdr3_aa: CASSSYSGTTYEQYF
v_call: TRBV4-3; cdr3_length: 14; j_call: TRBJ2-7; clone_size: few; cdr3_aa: CASSQTGGRDEQYF
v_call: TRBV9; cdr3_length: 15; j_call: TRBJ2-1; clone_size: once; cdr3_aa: CASSPGSRSYNEQFF
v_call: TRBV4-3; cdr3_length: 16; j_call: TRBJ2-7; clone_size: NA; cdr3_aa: CASSQGLGGNPYEQYF
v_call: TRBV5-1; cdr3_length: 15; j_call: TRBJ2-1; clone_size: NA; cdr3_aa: CASSSQGARYNEQFF
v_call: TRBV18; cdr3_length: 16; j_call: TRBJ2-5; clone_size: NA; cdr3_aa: CASSPLASGGQETQYF
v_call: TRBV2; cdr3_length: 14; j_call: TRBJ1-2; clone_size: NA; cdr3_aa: CASSVLQSVEGYTF
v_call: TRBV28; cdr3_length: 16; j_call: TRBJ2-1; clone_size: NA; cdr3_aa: CASSLPLAASYNEQFF
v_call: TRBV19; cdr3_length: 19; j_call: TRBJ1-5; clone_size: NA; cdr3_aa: CASSLSFSGRRTSNQPQHF
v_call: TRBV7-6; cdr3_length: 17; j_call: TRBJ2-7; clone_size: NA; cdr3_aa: CASSLEGPGQGAYEQYF
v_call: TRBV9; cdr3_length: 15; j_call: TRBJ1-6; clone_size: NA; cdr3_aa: CASSARGLNNSPLHF
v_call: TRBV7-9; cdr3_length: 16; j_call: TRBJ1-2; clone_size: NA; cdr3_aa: CASSSLLAGYAYGYTF
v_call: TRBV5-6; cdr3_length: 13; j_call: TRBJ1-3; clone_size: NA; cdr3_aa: CASSSVSGNTIYF
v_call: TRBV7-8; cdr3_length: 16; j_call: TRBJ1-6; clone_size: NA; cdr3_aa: CASSLRGNTYNSPLHF
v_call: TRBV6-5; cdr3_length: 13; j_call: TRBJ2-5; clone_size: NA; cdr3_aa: CASSYRGGGTQYF
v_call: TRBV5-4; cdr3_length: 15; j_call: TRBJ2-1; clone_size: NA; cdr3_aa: CASSLRTGAYNEQFF
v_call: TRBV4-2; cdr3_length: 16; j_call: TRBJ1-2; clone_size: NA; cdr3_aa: CASSYRSGQANYGYTF
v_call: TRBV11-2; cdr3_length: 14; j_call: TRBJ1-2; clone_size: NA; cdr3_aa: CASSLVEGLDGYTF
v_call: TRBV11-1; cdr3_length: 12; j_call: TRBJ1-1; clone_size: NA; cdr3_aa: CASSWGGNEAFF